These 32 T cell receptor beta chains were all obtained from the same sample, sequenced in a study of cytomegalovirus exposure and HLA in healthy donors. The PCR was carried out with 60 Vbeta primers and 13 Jbeta primers. Produced via immunoSEQ multiplex PCR; TCRdb's table is partial and in-frame only. The data show about 190,000 clones, about four fifths seen once. The sequencing input was PBMCs. These receptors were taken from a woman between 50 and 59 years old in good health and CMV-seropositive.

The chain couples TRBV20-1 to TRBJ1-2; D perhaps matches TRBD1 (6 bases). V lost 6 bases, J lost 4 bases, and 9 bases lay in between. This CDR3 is built from 11 residues. Germline values: CDR1 DFQATT, CDR2 SNEGSKA (reference sequence). The CDR3 region is CSAGGPYGYTF. DNA of the CDR3: TGCAGTGCAGGGGGTCCCTATGGCTACACCTTC.

The V gene is TRBV15, the J gene TRBJ1-2; perhaps TRBD1 as D (5 bases). Per germline, CDR1 LNHNV and CDR2 YYDKDF (reference sequence). Deletions cut 0 bases from V and 0 bases from J, with 11 bases between. The CDR3 spans 16 residues. In DNA form, the CDR3 reads TGTGCCACCAGCAGAGAAAAACAGGATTCTAACTATGGCTACACCTTC. Translated: CATSREKQDSNYGYTF.

Comments on this clone: Other DNA variants within this sample encode the same CDR3. V is TRBV9 and J is TRBJ1-1; TRBD1 is a possible D gene (5 bases). This CDR3 is built from 14 residues. V lost 4 bases, J lost 5 bases, and 15 bases lay in between. Germline V CDR1 and CDR2: SGDLS, YYNGEE. CDR3 DNA: TGTGCCAGCAGCCCCAGGGAGGGGAATACTGAAGCTTTCTTT. Translated: CASSPREGNTEAFF.

The count of this clone is one. This chain joins TRBV4-1 and TRBJ1-4; possible D gene TRBD1, 5 bases. The CDR3 extends over 15 amino acids. The germline gives CDR1 MGHRA, CDR2 YSYEKL. Trimming pared 1 base from V and 4 bases from J, leaving 10 bases between. Here the CDR3 reads CASSQGRGYNEKLFF. The CDR3 DNA reads as TGCGCCAGCAGCCAAGGAAGGGGATATAATGAAAAACTGTTTTTT.

The chain employs TRBV6-5 and TRBJ2-3; TRBD1 aligns across 8 bases. Trimming cost V 4 bases and J 0 bases; bases outside gene matches: 6. CDR1 and CDR2 (germline): MNHEY, SVGAGI. The CDR3 is 16 residues long. The CDR3 protein is CASSSPGQESTDTQYF. Here the CDR3 DNA reads TGTGCCAGCAGTTCTCCGGGACAGGAGAGCACAGATACGCAGTATTTT.

The rearrangement links TRBV10-3 to TRBJ1-3, with 9 bases aligning to TRBD1. Germline V gives CDR1 ENHRY, CDR2 SYGVKD. The ends lost 3 bases at V and 1 base at J; junction bases unmatched: 4. CDR3 size: 16 residues. CDR3 protein: CAISDPGQGSGNTIYF. CDR3 coding DNA: TGTGCCATCAGTGACCCGGGACAGGGATCTGGAAACACCATATATTTT.

The count of this clone is one. The chain joins TRBV5-6 to TRBJ2-7, with D tentatively TRBD2 (6 bases). Between the trimmed V and J ends, which lost 5 bases and 5 bases, there was a span of 20 bases. The CDR3 totals 15 residues. Per germline, CDR1 SGHDT and CDR2 YYEEEE. The CDR3 DNA sequence: TGTGCCAGCAGGGATCGACGGGGGAATGGCGACGAGCAGTACTTC. Protein: CASRDRRGNGDEQYF.

V and J are TRBV5-1 and TRBJ2-7; the D gene is possibly TRBD1 (8 bases). The V end was cut by 0 bases, the J end by 6 bases, with 19 bases between. Germline-derived CDR1 and CDR2 are SGHRS and YFSETQ. The CDR3 is 16 residues long. CDR3: CASSLETGGAGGEQYF. For the CDR3, the DNA is TGCGCCAGCAGCTTGGAAACAGGGGGGGCCGGCGGCGAGCAGTACTTC.

This rearrangement joins TRBV7-2 to TRBJ2-1, with 13 bases aligning to TRBD2. Germline values: CDR1 SGHTA, CDR2 FQGNSA. The CDR3 contains 15 residues. V lost 7 bases to trimming and J lost 8 bases; unmatched junction nucleotides: 8. CDR3 nucleotide sequence: TGTGCCAGCACCCTGACTAGCGGGGGGAGGTATGAGCAGTTCTTC. Its protein product is CASTLTSGGRYEQFF.

V and J are TRBV19 and TRBJ1-5, with no clear D. The CDR3 spans 14 residues. V was trimmed by 4 bases and J by 4 bases, leaving 11 bases between them. In germline, CDR1 is LNHDA, CDR2 SQIVND (reference sequence). The CDR3 DNA reads as TGTGCCAGTAGTAGGCTGTCTCGTAATCAGCCCCAGCATTTT. Protein: CASSRLSRNQPQHF. Complete variable domain (other parts from reference TRBV19 and TRBJ1-5): DGGITQSPKYLFRKEGQNVTLSCEQNLNHDAMYWYRQDPGQGLRLIYYSQIVNDFQKGDIAEGYSVSREKKESFPLTVTSAQKNPTAFYLCASSRLSRNQPQHFGDGTRLSIL.

The genes are TRBV28 and TRBJ2-7, with a possible D match to TRBD1 (5 bases). Germline values: CDR1 MDHEN, CDR2 SYDVKM. Trimming took off 2 bases at V and 0 bases at J, with 8 bases between the two ends. This CDR3 spans 14 amino acids. The DNA for the CDR3 is TGTGCCAGCAGTTTAACAGGAGACTCCTACGAGCAGTACTTC. Amino acids: CASSLTGDSYEQYF.

The rearrangement uses TRBV7-8 and TRBJ2-1; 8 nucleotides match TRBD1. The junction had 13 bases not matched to a gene; V was cut back by 7 bases and J by 8 bases. This CDR3 spans 15 amino acids. Looked up from germline, CDR1 is SGHVS and CDR2 is FQNEAQ. CDR3 in amino acids: CASTSPGGPMYEQFF. The CDR3 DNA reads as TGTGCCAGCACTTCCCCAGGGGGCCCTATGTATGAGCAGTTCTTC.

The V gene is TRBV7-2, the J gene TRBJ1-1, with D possibly TRBD1 on 6 matching bases. The CDR3 consists of 15 residues. Germline V lookup: CDR1 SGHTA, CDR2 FQGNSA. Trimming removed 6 bases from V and 0 bases from J, with 14 bases in between. Here the CDR3 reads CASRPGVSMNTEAFF. For the CDR3, the DNA is TGTGCCAGCAGACCAGGGGTGTCCATGAACACTGAAGCTTTCTTT.

This clone was seen a single time. At one end, the junction sequence differs from germline, possibly due to a read error. This rearrangement joins TRBV6-1 to TRBJ2-3; D is possibly TRBD1 (5 bases). The germline CDR1 and CDR2 sequences are MNHNS and SASEGT. The CDR3 has 15 residues. CDR3 loop: CAGSGARELADTQYF. CDR3 coding DNA: TGTGCCGGCAGTGGGGCCAGGGAACTCGCAGATACGCAGTATTTT.

The chain couples TRBV10-1 to TRBJ1-2, with TRBD1 as a possible D gene (5 bases). Trimming pared 7 bases from V and 8 bases from J, leaving 32 bases between. This CDR3 is built from 18 residues. The germline V gene has CDR1 WNHNN and CDR2 SYGVQD (reference sequence). The CDR3 sequence is CASTPSPPRRGIQIGYTF. CDR3 nucleotides: TGCGCCAGCACTCCCTCCCCCCCCCGGAGGGGAATCCAAATCGGCTACACCTTC.

J is TRBJ2-3 and V is TRBV6-1; 9 bases fit TRBD2. Germline V gene sequence: CDR1 MNHNS, CDR2 SASEGT. V gave up 4 bases and J gave up 1 base; unmatched junction bases: 6. The CDR3 totals 16 residues. The CDR3 is CASSAPASGGTDTQYF. The CDR3 DNA reads TGTGCCAGCAGTGCCCCGGCTAGCGGGGGCACAGATACGCAGTATTTT.

The chain is built from TRBV5-1 and TRBJ2-3; 8 bases are a match to TRBD2. V lost 5 bases, J lost 2 bases, and 10 bases stayed unmatched. The length of the CDR3 is 16 residues. The germline V gene encodes CDR1 SGHRS and CDR2 YFSETQ. CDR3 coding DNA: TGCGCCAGCAGGCTGGAAGCGGGGGCGATCACAGATACGCAGTATTTT. This encodes CASRLEAGAITDTQYF.

The chain uses TRBV19 and TRBJ1-6; D might be TRBD1 (6 bases). The CDR3 runs 15 residues. The V gene lost 3 bases and the J gene lost 6 bases, with 12 bases spanning the gap. CDR1 and CDR2 from the germline V gene are LNHDA and SQIVND (reference sequence). The CDR3 region is CASSIQAGANSPLHF. CDR3 in DNA: TGTGCCAGTAGTATCCAGGCAGGGGCTAATTCACCCCTCCACTTT.

The table lists this clone with a few counts. V usage is TRBV7-5 and J usage is TRBJ1-5; TRBD1 is the table's D call, not checked against the DNA. TRBV7-5 is deemed a pseudogene. The CDR3 is made up of 17 amino acids. The CDR3 region has the DNA TGTGCCAGCATATGCTCCTCGGGACAGGACCTGGGACAGCCCCAGCATTTT. Residues: CASICSSGQDLGQPQHF.

The genes are TRBV4-3 and TRBJ2-5, with D perhaps matching TRBD1 (6 bases). CDR3 size: 15 residues. Trimming stripped 2 bases from V and 2 bases from J, with 12 bases between. Germline CDR1 and CDR2: LGHNA and YSLEER. The CDR3 DNA follows: TGCGCCAGCAGCCAAACCGGGACAAATCAAGAGACCCAGTACTTC. Translated, it gives CASSQTGTNQETQYF.

This chain's CDR3 is CASSERLLGTSGGGTDTQYF. In nucleotides, the CDR3 is TGTGCCAGCAGTGAAAGGCTCTTAGGGACTAGCGGGGGGGGCACAGATACGCAGTATTTT. The chain carries TRBV2 and TRBJ2-3, with 16 positions matching TRBD2. CDR3 size: 20 residues. The V segment lost 2 bases and the J segment 1 base; nucleotides outside the gene matches: 9. Per the germline V gene, CDR1 is SNHLY and CDR2 is FYNNEI.

This chain uses TRBV15 with TRBJ1-2; the D gene is possibly TRBD1 (5 bases). Germline CDR1 and CDR2: LNHNV and YYDKDF (reference sequence). Trimming removed 5 bases at V and 1 base at J, with 11 bases between. CDR3 size: 14 residues. The CDR3 region has the DNA TGTGCCACCAGCCCCTCAGACAGTAACTATGGCTACACCTTC. Its translation: CATSPSDSNYGYTF. The full variable domain, its missing parts supplied by reference TRBV15 and TRBJ1-2, is DAMVIQNPRYQVTQFGKPVTLSCSQTLNHNVMYWYQQKSSQAPKLLFHYYDKDFNNEADTPDNFQSRRPNTSFCFLDIRSPGLGDTAMYLCATSPSDSNYGYTFGSGTRLTVV.

The V gene is TRBV7-9, the J gene TRBJ2-1, with 8 bases identical to TRBD1. Germline lookup yields CDR1 SEHNR and CDR2 FQNEAQ (reference sequence). The CDR3 totals 14 residues. With 6 bases clipped from V and 10 bases from J, the junction kept 11 bases outside the gene matches. In DNA form, the CDR3 reads TGTGCCAGCAGATATACAGGGGGAGGCGAGGAGCAGTTCTTC. Amino acids: CASRYTGGGEEQFF.

CDR3 in DNA: TGTGCCAGCAGCAGGGACAGGTCTGAGCAGTACTTC. Encoded protein: CASSRDRSEQYF. This chain links TRBV7-8 with TRBJ2-7; 8 bases fit TRBD1. Looked up from germline, CDR1 is SGHVS and CDR2 is FQNEAQ. V gave up 5 bases and J gave up 7 bases; unmatched junction bases: 4. CDR3 size: 12 residues.

This clone came up a few times. CDR3: CASREKRGENTGELFF. The CDR3 nucleotides read TGTGCCAGCAGGGAGAAGCGGGGGGAAAACACCGGGGAGCTGTTTTTT. The chain combines TRBV27 with TRBJ2-2; 9 nucleotides align to TRBD2. This CDR3 is built from 16 residues. Trimming removed 6 bases from V and 2 bases from J; junction bases left unmatched: 7. The germline gives CDR1 MNHEY, CDR2 SMNVEV (reference sequence).

The CDR3 sequence: CASRESTGAREQYF. Here the CDR3 DNA reads TGTGCCAGCAGGGAATCGACAGGGGCAAGGGAGCAGTACTTC. V gene TRBV28 combines with J gene TRBJ2-7; 8 bases align to TRBD1. The CDR3 extends over 14 amino acids. The junction had 11 bases not matched to a gene; V was cut back by 6 bases and J by 7 bases. Germline V CDR1 and CDR2: MDHEN, SYDVKM.

The genes are TRBV6-1 and TRBJ1-3, with a possible D match to TRBD1 (6 bases). CDR1 MNHNS and CDR2 SASEGT come from the germline V gene. V was cut by 6 bases and J by 0 bases, with 12 bases left in between. The CDR3 runs 15 residues. In DNA, the CDR3 is TGTGCCAGCAGCATAGGGGGTATCTCTGGAAACACCATATATTTT. Translating gives CASSIGGISGNTIYF.

The rearrangement links TRBV30 to TRBJ1-4, with a possible D match to TRBD1 (5 bases). CDR1 and CDR2 (germline): GTSNPN, SVGIG (reference sequence). V gave up 0 bases and J gave up 8 bases, with 16 bases separating them. The CDR3 sequence is 15 residues long. CDR3 nucleotide sequence: TGTGCCTGGAGTGTATCGGCGGGGGTTGGGGAAAAACTGTTTTTT. Amino acids: CAWSVSAGVGEKLFF.

The DNA for the CDR3 is TGTGCCAGCAGCTTAGGGGAGAGCTCCTACAATGAGCAGTTCTTC. Translation gives CASSLGESSYNEQFF. V is TRBV11-2 and J is TRBJ2-1, with a weak D call TRBD2 (5 bases). The CDR3 length is 15 residues. V was trimmed by 1 base and J by 0 bases, leaving 7 bases between them. Germline CDR1 reads SGHAT; CDR2 reads FQNNGV.

The rearrangement joins TRBV6-6 to TRBJ1-2, with 7 bases that match TRBD1. J gave up 2 bases and V 0 bases, and 3 bases lay outside the gene matches. The V gene's germline CDR1 is MNHNY and CDR2 SVGAGI (reference sequence). The CDR3 runs 15 residues. CDR3 nucleotide sequence: TGTGCCAGCAGTTACTCCCGACAGGGCAACTATGGCTACACCTTC. The encoded protein is CASSYSRQGNYGYTF.

The chain joins TRBV7-9 to TRBJ1-2; the match to TRBD1 covers 7 bases. The germline V gene encodes CDR1 SEHNR and CDR2 FQNEAQ (reference sequence). V was pared by 5 bases and J by 7 bases, with 10 bases of the junction left unmatched. This CDR3 has 14 amino acids. Written as DNA, the CDR3 is TGTGCCAGCAGCGCCGCCGGGACAGTAGCTGGCTACACCTTC. Protein sequence: CASSAAGTVAGYTF.

The genes are TRBV7-2 and TRBJ1-5; 8 bases match TRBD1. V lost 0 bases, J lost 3 bases, and 10 bases stayed unmatched. The CDR3 extends over 18 amino acids. Germline V lookup: CDR1 SGHTA, CDR2 FQGNSA. CDR3 sequence (DNA): TGTGCCAGCAGCTTAGCCCTTGGACAGGGCGGGTTCAATCAGCCCCAGCATTTT. Translating gives CASSLALGQGGFNQPQHF.